The following is a T cell receptor (beta chain) sequence with its context. Its binding antigen is unknown. Base qualities are not at hand, and no much larger clone is one base apart. This specimen belongs to a study of shared clonotypes between healthy human individuals (dated by TCRdb to about 2020). For context, the study as a whole: The cohort comprised a couple of women and a few men aged 18 to 49 years. For each donor, three plates each were used for CD4 naive and CD4 memory, two plates were used for CD8 naive, and one plate was used for CD8 memory. The study deeply sequenced blood TCR repertoires of about 5 healthy adults to estimate repertoire size and the extent of clonotype sharing between individuals. Libraries were prepared and TCR repertoires were sequenced by different laboratories using diverse techniques, in order to increase sequencing depth and limit assay-specific biases. Between about 0.85 and 9.5 billion PBMCs per donor were obtained by leukapheresis. The full study reports these points: Naive subsets generally had larger estimated clonotype richness than memory subsets. Across a handful of donors, roughly 5.4% of naive CD4, roughly 3.3% of naive CD8, approximately 2.5% of memory CD4, and approximately 0.4% of memory CD8 clonotypes were shared. Rarefaction of sorted-subset datasets indicated incomplete sequencing despite the large sequencing depth. Sampling was limited to blood, and TCR repertoires in tissue likely differ from TCR repertoires in blood. The genetic and exposure-history diversity represented was limited by the small number of donors. Based on pairwise subsampling, the degree of clonotype sharing among donors was expected to be affected by sequencing depth. Compared with non-shared clonotypes, the clonotypes found in all four sorted-subset donors had higher generation probabilities.

Healthy HIV-negative adults with no recently reported acute infections or vaccinations were included as donors. All donors were Caucasian adults living in Nashville, Tennessee, USA. CD4+ T cells were enriched by magnetic negative selection, after which naive cells were positively selected on CD45RA and the negative fraction was taken as the memory subset. Blood was collected by leukapheresis, and PBMCs were isolated by Ficoll-Histopaque density gradient centrifugation and then cryopreserved in liquid nitrogen vapor phase. Purity and quantity of every magnetically sorted T cell population were checked by analytical flow cytometry. Genomic DNA was isolated from every sorted fraction and measured by UV absorbance on a Nanodrop 2000c. Using the deep immunoSEQ assay, multiplex PCR amplified TCR CDR3 regions from genomic DNA. Extracted genomic DNA from each cell subset was spread evenly across all wells of several immunoSEQ 96-well plates, with each plate serving as a replicate. For sorted subsets, each replicate PCR was loaded with 200 ng genomic DNA, equivalent to some 31,000 T cell genomes. Purified libraries were measured with a Qubit 3.0 fluorometer, size-checked on a Bioanalyzer 2100, and measured again with the KAPA Library Quantification kit. A separate single-read 150-cycle Illumina NextSeq 550 flow cell was used to sequence each immunoSEQ 96-well plate. The authors' analysis ran thus. Because the immunoSEQ output included only junctional sequences and no quality scores, the filtering could not be the same as the filtering used for full-length reads. To assign V/J genes and CDR3, sequences were annotated against IMGT germline references using PyIR, a Python wrapper for IgBLAST v1.9. Any read was removed if the V/J assignment was weak (E-value above 1e-6), the CDR3 was missing, or the read contained stop codons, out-of-frame junctions, or ambiguous translated residues. V3J clonotypes were defined as sequences sharing an identical inferred V gene, J gene, and CDR3 amino acid sequence. The percentage overlap between two repertoires was calculated by dividing the number of shared unique clonotypes by the size of the smaller repertoire. Repertoire richness was assessed with RTK rarefaction, the Chao1 estimator, and Recon v2.1 estimates of unobserved clonotypes. OLGA was used to compute generation probabilities for all TCRbeta clonotypes that the gDNA method yielded from a few donors. In TCRdb, the immuneACCESS table is reduced to in-frame sequences with V and J assigned. These tables do not hold every clone; where another copy was compared, an unresolved V gene accounts for under half, and the others remain unexplained. V, J and clone size are those of that table, while D and trimming were read from the DNA. The sample table shows some 2.4 million clones, and under 95% are seen once. Roughly 0.36% of the sample lies in the top ten.

Its CDR3 holds 16 amino acids, cysteine through phenylalanine. Only the CDR3 portion is preserved as DNA: 48 bases, with reading frame beginning at the first base. The CDR1 and CDR2 encoded by the germline V gene are SNHLY and FYNNEI. For this chain, trimming is 5 bases at the V end and 5 bases at the J end, and the number of junction bases without a gene match is 14. Sample: naive CD4+ T cells from PBMCs. The sample's cell subset or site, from its label and the paper: CD45RA+ positively selected. The origin of this receptor is a man aged 18 to 35 in good health. Some clones in this sample may be carry-over from other donors' samples. The sequence links TRBV2 to TRBJ2-7, with 8 bases matching TRBD1. The CDR3 has the sequence CASSRSQGAAWDEQYF. The bases read TGTGCCAGCAGTAGGAGCCAGGGGGCTGCGTGGGACGAGCAGTACTTC.